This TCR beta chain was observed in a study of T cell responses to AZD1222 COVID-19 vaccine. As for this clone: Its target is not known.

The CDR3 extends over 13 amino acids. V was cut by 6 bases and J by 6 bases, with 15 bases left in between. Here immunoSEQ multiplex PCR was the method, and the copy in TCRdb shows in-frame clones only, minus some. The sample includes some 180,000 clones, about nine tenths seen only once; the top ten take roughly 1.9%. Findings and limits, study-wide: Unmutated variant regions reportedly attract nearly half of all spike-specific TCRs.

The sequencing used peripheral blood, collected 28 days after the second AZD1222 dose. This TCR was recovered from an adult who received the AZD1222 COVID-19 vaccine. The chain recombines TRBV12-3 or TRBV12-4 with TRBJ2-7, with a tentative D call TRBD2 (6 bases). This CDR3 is CASSLMLGGEQYF. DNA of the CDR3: TGTGCCAGCAGCCTTATGCTCGGGGGCGAGCAGTACTTC.